Listed below are T cell receptor beta chains from one sample, sequenced in a study of CD8 T cells in ankylosing spondylitis. TCRdb reanalysed the 5' RACE reads using MiXCR and keeps one entry per CDR3 protein. The table has under 170,000 distinct CDR3 sequences, under 45% seen once. The specimen sequenced was synovial fluid, either unsorted or a sorted T cell fraction (not recorded which). These receptors originate from a male donor with ankylosing spondylitis. Both conserved end residues are part of each CDR3. The D gene is left open where the match is weak. Expanded clones get a size class; other rows say once, few or many, or leave the size out.

d_call,clone_size,v_call,j_call,cdr3_nt,cdr3_aa
.,few,TRBV5-1,TRBJ1-5,TGCGCCAGCAGCTTGGAGGTGAATCAGCCCCAGCATTTT,CASSLEVNQPQHF
TRBD1,.,TRBV9,TRBJ1-2,TGTGCCAGCAGCTTTGGGGACAGGACCTATGGCTACACCTTC,CASSFGDRTYGYTF
.,.,TRBV12-3/TRBV12-4,TRBJ1-5,TGTGCCAGCACTTTTTCTGGGCTTGGAAATCAGCCCCAGCATTTT,CASTFSGLGNQPQHF
.,many,TRBV29-1,TRBJ2-3,TGCAGCGCCGGCAGGGGTTTCGGAGATACGCAGTATTTT,CSAGRGFGDTQYF
.,.,TRBV7-9,TRBJ1-1,TGTGCCAGCAGCCCGCTGGGCAGGCCTGAAGCTTTCTTT,CASSPLGRPEAFF
TRBD1,.,TRBV7-3,TRBJ1-6,TGTGCCAGCAGCCCCGACAGGGCTGATTCACCCCTCCACTTT,CASSPDRADSPLHF
.,many,TRBV4-1,TRBJ2-7,TGCGCCAGCAGCCCAGAAAGCTCCTACGAGCAGTACTTC,CASSPESSYEQYF
.,.,TRBV6-2/TRBV6-3,TRBJ1-5,TGTGCCAGCAGGGACATTCCCTGGTATAGCAATCAGCCCCAGCATTTT,CASRDIPWYSNQPQHF
.,.,TRBV3-1,TRBJ2-3,TGTGCCAGCAGCCAAGGAGACGGCACAGATACGCAGTATTTT,CASSQGDGTDTQYF
TRBD1,few,TRBV5-8,TRBJ2-1,TGTGCCAGCAGTGGGCGGGACAGGGGGATCGTTGAGCAGTTCTTC,CASSGRDRGIVEQFF
.,few,TRBV10-3,TRBJ2-7,TGTGCCATCAGTGAGTCGACCCAGGGGTACGAGCAGTACTTC,CAISESTQGYEQYF
.,.,TRBV10-3,TRBJ1-1,TGTGCCATCAGTGGGCAGGGACTAGCATGGACTATGAACACTGAAGCTTTCTTT,CAISGQGLAWTMNTEAFF
TRBD2,.,TRBV20-1,TRBJ2-1,TGCAGTGGGAGGACTAGCGAACAAAAAGGGAATGAGCAGTTCTTC,CSGRTSEQKGNEQFF
.,.,TRBV3-1,TRBJ1-3,TGTGCCAGCAGCCACCATTCGACCTCGCCCGGGACTTCTGGAAACACCATATATTTT,CASSHHSTSPGTSGNTIYF
TRBD1,.,TRBV18,TRBJ1-5,TGTGCCAGCTCACGACAGGGCGGGGGTAGCAATCAGCCCCAGCATTTT,CASSRQGGGSNQPQHF
TRBD2,.,TRBV15,TRBJ2-1,TGTGCCACCACCGAGACTAGCGGGGGGGCCAATGAGCAGTTCTTC,CATTETSGGANEQFF
.,.,TRBV27,TRBJ2-7,TGTGCCAGCAGCTTTTACAGGGAATCCTACGAGCAGTACTTC,CASSFYRESYEQYF
TRBD1,few,TRBV20-1,TRBJ2-5,TGCAGTGCTAGAGGCGTCGACAGGGGGCTAGAGACCCAGTACTTC,CSARGVDRGLETQYF
.,.,TRBV5-1,TRBJ2-1,TGCGCCAGCAGCTTCCCGGTTAGCTCCTACAATGAGCAGTTCTTC,CASSFPVSSYNEQFF
.,.,TRBV5-1,TRBJ1-3,TGCGCCAGCAGCTTAACCGGGCCCTTCTCTGGAAACACCATATATTTT,CASSLTGPFSGNTIYF
.,.,TRBV10-3,TRBJ2-7,TGTGCCATCAGTGAGTCGAGGCGCAGTATTTTC,CAISESRRSIF
.,.,TRBV19,TRBJ1-2,TGTGCCAGTAGGGCCGGGACGGGACCTCTTGGCTACACCTTC,CASRAGTGPLGYTF
.,.,TRBV4-1,TRBJ1-3,TGCGCCAGCAGCCAAGATCGGAAGTCCCGAAGCTCTGGAAACACCATATATTTT,CASSQDRKSRSSGNTIYF
TRBD2,few,TRBV27,TRBJ2-7,TGTGCCAGCGCTTGGCTAGCGGGGCGTCTCTACGAGCAGTACTTC,CASAWLAGRLYEQYF
.,.,TRBV4-1,TRBJ1-6,TGCGCCAGCAGCCAAGATTGGAGACCATATAATTCACCCCTCCACTTT,CASSQDWRPYNSPLHF
TRBD1,few,TRBV6-1,TRBJ2-3,TGTGCCAGCAGTGACCTCTCAGGGGGCGGAGATACGCAGTATTTT,CASSDLSGGGDTQYF
TRBD1,.,TRBV5-1,TRBJ1-1,TGCGCCAGCAGCTTGGCCCAGGGGGCGGTTGGCACTGAAGCTTTCTTT,CASSLAQGAVGTEAFF
.,.,TRBV4-3,TRBJ1-3,TGCGCCAGCAGCCAAGTTGCGGGCTACTCTGGAAACACCATATATTTT,CASSQVAGYSGNTIYF
.,few,TRBV10-3,TRBJ1-1,TGTGCCATCAGTGAACAGGGTGCCACTGAAGCTTTCTTT,CAISEQGATEAFF
.,.,TRBV2,TRBJ2-1,TGTGCCAGCAGAGAAGTGTCTAGCGTCTATGAGCAGTTCTTC,CASREVSSVYEQFF
.,few,TRBV19,TRBJ2-1,TGTGCCAGTAGTATAGTTAGGGGAGTCAATGAGCAGTTCTTC,CASSIVRGVNEQFF
.,few,TRBV6-2/TRBV6-3,TRBJ2-6,TGTGCCAGCAGTTGGGGAGGTGGGGCCAACGTCCTGACTTTC,CASSWGGGANVLTF